The T cell receptor beta chain described here comes from a study of blood T cells in healthy people across ages. Study-wide findings and caveats: A roughly linear age-dependent decrease characterized TCR beta diversity per million T cells.

Primed by a sample-barcoded 5' primer and a J-beta primer mix, a second PCR proceeded for about 7 to 11 cycles. TCRdb re-called the 5' RACE reads with MiXCR, one entry per CDR3 protein. The table shows hundreds of thousands of distinct CDR3 sequences, with about 30% occurring only once. The CDR3 is 14 residues long. With V trimmed by 7 bases and J by 0 bases, 2 bases remained unmatched. In germline, CDR1 is MNHEY, CDR2 SMNVEV (reference sequence). In this sample, this clonotype turned up many times. Its specificity is unknown. The sequence was collected from an elderly woman in good health. The rearrangement links TRBV27 to TRBJ2-7; 11 nucleotides match TRBD1. Sequenced: blood. Here the CDR3 DNA reads TGTGCCAGCAAGGGACAGGGGGTCTCCTACGAGCAGTACTTC. This codes for CASKGQGVSYEQYF.